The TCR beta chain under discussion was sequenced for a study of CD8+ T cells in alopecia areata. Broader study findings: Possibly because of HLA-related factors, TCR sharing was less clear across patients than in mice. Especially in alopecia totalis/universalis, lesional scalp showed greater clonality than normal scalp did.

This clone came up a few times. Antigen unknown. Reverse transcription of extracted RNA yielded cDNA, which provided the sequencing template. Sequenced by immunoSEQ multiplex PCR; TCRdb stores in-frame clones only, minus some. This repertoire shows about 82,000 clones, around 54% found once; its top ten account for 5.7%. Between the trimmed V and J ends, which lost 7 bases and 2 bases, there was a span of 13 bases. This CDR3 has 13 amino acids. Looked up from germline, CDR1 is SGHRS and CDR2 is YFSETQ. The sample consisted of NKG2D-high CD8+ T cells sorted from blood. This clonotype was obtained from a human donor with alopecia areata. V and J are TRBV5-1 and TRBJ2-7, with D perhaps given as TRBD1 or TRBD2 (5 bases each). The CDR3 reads CASCRDGTYEQYF. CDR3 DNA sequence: TGCGCCAGCTGCAGGGACGGAACCTACGAGCAGTACTTC.